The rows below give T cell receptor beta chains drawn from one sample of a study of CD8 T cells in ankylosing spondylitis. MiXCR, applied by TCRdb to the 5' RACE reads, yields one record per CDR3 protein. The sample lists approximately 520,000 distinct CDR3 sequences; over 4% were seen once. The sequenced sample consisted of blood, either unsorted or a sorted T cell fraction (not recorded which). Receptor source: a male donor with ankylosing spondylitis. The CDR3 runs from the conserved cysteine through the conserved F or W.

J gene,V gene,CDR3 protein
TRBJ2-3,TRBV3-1,CASSQSADTQYF
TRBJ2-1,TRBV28,CASSPRRRTSGRTSSYNEQFF
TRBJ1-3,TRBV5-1,CASSSQLGNTIYF
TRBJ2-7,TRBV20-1,CSASRTALFRSYEQYF
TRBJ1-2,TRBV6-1,CASSPPPSLQGRGYTF
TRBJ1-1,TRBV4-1,CASSQSFGNTEAFF
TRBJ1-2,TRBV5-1,CASSADGTYGYTF
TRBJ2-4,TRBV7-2,CASSLELEDIQYF
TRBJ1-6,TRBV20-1,CSARQGGSSYNSPLHF
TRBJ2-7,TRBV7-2,CASSLATGTGYYEQYF
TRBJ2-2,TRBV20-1,CSARDVGPGLAATGELFF
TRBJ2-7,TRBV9,CASSPARSGTYEQYF
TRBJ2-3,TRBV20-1,CSASWDHTDTQYF